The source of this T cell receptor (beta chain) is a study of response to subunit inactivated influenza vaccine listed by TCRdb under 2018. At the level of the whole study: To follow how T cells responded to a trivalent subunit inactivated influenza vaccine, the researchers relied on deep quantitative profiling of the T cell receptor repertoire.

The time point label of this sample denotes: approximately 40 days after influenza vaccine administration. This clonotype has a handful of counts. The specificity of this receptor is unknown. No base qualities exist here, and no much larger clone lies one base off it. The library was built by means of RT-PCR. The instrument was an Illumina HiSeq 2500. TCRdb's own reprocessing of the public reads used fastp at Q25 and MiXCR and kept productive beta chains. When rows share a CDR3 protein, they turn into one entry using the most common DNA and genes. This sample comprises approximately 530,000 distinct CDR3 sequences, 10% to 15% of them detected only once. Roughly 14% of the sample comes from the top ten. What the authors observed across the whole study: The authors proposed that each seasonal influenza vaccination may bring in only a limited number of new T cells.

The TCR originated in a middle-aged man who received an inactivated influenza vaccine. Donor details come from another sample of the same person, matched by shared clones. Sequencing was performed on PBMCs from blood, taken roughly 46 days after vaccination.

Here is the DNA: TGTGCCAGCAGCCAGGGAAACGGCCCTCAAGAGACCCAGTACTTC. Its coded protein is CASSQGNGPQETQYF. The sequence links TRBV4-2 to TRBJ2-5; the D segment cannot be called with confidence. The CDR3 contains 15 residues, cysteine and phenylalanine counted. Just the 45-base CDR3 DNA is kept, in frame starting at base 1. V is shortened by 3 bases, J by 2 bases, and the region joining them spans 13 bases. The germline V gene sets CDR1 to LGHNA and CDR2 to YNFKEQ.